A single sample is the source of the 5 T cell receptor beta chains below, sequenced in a study of neoadjuvant anti-PD-1 for oral cavity cancer (dated by TCRdb to about 2021). Explained via the paper, the time point label denotes: after neoadjuvant nivolumab, at surgical resection. The library relied on the immunoSEQ multiplex PCR assay. The clones in this table, taken by TCRdb from immuneACCESS, are in-frame only. Not every clone is retained; where verified, under half of the shortfall comes from an unresolved V gene, and the cause of the rest is unknown. In this sample the table shows tens of thousands of clones, 45% of which occur a single time. In total, the top ten clones hold around 40% of the sample. The sample in question was tumor tissue, obtained after nivolumab (anti-PD-1) treatment. The origin of the receptors is a person aged 40 to 85 with oral cavity squamous cell carcinoma.

Turning to this clone: Lacking the conserved final phenylalanine or tryptophan, this CDR3 likely reflects a read error. The V and J genes are TRBV2 and TRBJ1-1; D gene uncertain. CDR3 length: 15 residues. CDR1 and CDR2 (germline): SNHLY, FYNNEI. Trimming took off 1 base at V and 8 bases at J, with 17 bases between the two ends. CDR3 sequence reads: CASSEVLYRGGEAFL. The DNA for the CDR3 is TGTGCCAGCAGTGAAGTTCTGTATCGGGGTGGAGAAGCTTTCCTT.

The chain has TRBV6-1 and TRBJ1-2; 10 bases align to TRBD1. The CDR3 sequence is 15 residues long. V dropped 6 bases and J dropped 4; count of bases not matched to a gene: 8. CDR1 is MNHNS, CDR2 SASEGT, per germline. CDR3 DNA: TGTGCCAGCAGGGAACAGACAGGGGGCGTCTATGGCTACACCTTC. Translated: CASREQTGGVYGYTF.

The chain has TRBV7-9 and TRBJ2-5, with TRBD2 matching 8 bases. Looked up from germline, CDR1 is SEHNR and CDR2 is FQNEAQ (reference sequence). The CDR3 covers 15 residues. With V trimmed by 4 bases and J by 6 bases, 10 bases remained unmatched. The CDR3 is CASSSGLVGRQTQYF. In DNA form, the CDR3 reads TGTGCCAGCAGCTCGGGACTAGTAGGGAGACAGACCCAGTACTTC.

This clone was observed a handful of times. The chain is built from TRBV7-2 and TRBJ1-1; D remains ambiguous. The germline V gene encodes CDR1 SGHTA and CDR2 FQGNSA. The CDR3 contains 15 residues. Trimming took off 2 bases at V and 1 base at J, with 11 bases between the two ends. As DNA, the CDR3 is TGTGCCAGCAGCTTAAGGTACGGAGCGAACACTGAAGCTTTCTTT. Its protein is CASSLRYGANTEAFF.

This sequence joins TRBV6-6 and TRBJ1-4; TRBD1 aligns across 9 bases. Germline V gene data show CDR1 as MNHNY and CDR2 as SVGAGI (reference sequence). The V segment lost 5 bases and the J segment 5 bases; nucleotides outside the gene matches: 6. The CDR3 length is 15 residues. CDR3 nucleotides: TGTGCCAGCAGTAGACAGGGGGTTCAGAATGAAAAACTGTTTTTT. It yields the protein CASSRQGVQNEKLFF.